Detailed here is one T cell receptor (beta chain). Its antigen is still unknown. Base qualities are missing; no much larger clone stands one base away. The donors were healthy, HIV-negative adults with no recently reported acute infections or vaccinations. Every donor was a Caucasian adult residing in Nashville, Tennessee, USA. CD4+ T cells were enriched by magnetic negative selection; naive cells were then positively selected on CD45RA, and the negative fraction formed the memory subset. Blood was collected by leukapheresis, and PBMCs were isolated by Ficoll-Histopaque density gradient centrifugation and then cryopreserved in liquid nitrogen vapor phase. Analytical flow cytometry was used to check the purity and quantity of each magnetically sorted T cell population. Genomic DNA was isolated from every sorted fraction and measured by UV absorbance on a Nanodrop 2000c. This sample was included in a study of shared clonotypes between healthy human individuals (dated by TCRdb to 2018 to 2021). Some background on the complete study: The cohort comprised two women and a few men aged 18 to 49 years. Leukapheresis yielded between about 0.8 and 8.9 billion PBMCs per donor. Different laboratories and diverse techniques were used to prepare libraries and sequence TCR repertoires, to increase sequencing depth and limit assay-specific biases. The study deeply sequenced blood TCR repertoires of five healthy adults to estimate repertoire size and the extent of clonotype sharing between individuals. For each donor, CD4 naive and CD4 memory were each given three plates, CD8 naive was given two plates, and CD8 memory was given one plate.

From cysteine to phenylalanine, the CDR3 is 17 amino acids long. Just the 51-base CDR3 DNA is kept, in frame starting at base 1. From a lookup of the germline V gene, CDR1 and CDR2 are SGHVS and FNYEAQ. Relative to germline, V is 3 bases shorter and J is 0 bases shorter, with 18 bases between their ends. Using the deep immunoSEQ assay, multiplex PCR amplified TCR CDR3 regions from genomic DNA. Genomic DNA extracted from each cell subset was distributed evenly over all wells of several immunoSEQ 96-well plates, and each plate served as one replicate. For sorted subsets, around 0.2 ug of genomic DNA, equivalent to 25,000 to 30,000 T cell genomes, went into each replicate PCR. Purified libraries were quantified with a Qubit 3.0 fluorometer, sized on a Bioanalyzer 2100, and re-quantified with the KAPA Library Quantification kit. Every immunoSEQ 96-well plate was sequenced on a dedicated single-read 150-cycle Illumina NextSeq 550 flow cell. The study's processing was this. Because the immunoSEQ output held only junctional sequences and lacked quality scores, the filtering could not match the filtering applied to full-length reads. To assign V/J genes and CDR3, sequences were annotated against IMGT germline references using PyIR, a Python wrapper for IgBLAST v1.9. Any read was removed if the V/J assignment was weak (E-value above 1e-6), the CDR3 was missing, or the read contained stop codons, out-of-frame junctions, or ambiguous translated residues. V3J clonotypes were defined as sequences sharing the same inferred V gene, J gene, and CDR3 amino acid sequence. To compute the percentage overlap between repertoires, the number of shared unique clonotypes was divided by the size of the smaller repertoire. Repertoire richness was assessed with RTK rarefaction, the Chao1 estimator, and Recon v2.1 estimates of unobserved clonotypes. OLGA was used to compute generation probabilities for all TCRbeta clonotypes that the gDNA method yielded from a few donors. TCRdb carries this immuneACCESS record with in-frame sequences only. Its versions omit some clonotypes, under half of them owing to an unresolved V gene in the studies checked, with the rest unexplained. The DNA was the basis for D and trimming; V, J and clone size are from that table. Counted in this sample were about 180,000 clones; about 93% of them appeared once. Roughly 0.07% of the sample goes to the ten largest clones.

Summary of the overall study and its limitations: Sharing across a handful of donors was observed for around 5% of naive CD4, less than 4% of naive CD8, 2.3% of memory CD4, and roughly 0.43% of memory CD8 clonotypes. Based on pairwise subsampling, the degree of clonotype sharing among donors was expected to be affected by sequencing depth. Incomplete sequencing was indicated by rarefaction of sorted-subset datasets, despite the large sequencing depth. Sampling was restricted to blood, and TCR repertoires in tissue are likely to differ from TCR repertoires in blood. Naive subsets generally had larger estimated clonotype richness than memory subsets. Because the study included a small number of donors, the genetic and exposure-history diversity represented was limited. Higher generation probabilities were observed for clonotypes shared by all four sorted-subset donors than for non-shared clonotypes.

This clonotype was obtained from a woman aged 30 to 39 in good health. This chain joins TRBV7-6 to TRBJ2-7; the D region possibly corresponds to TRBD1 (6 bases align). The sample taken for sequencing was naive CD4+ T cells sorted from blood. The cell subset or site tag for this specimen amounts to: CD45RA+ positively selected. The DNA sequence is TGTGCCAGCAGCTTCTCTTTTGGCCAGGGGTACTCCTACGAGCAGTACTTC. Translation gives CASSFSFGQGYSYEQYF.